Listed here are 10 T cell receptor beta chains from one sample, sequenced in a study of T-cell reconstitution after alpha-beta-depleted transplantation in children. Researchers prepared the TCRbeta library using unique molecular identifiers, the study reports. One entry per CDR3 protein, called by TCRdb with MiXCR from the PCR reads. The sample has some 640,000 distinct CDR3 sequences, roughly 15% seen once. The source was PBMCs from the stem cell graft donor, collected from the stem cell graft. These receptors all come from a human donor who donated a stem cell graft to a child with acute myeloid leukemia.

The chain's CDR3 is CASSRRGQGASYNEQFF. As DNA, the CDR3 is TGTGCCAGCAGTCGCCGGGGACAGGGGGCCTCCTACAATGAGCAGTTCTTC. The rearrangement links TRBV6-1 to TRBJ2-1; 12 bases agree with TRBD1. CDR3 length equals 17 residues. Germline lookup yields CDR1 MNHNS and CDR2 SASEGT. The V segment lost 5 bases and the J segment 0 bases; nucleotides outside the gene matches: 5.

In its sample, this clonotype was seen many times. This chain joins TRBV20-1 and TRBJ2-5; perhaps TRBD2 as D (6 bases). The V end lost 0 bases, the J end lost 5 bases, and 16 bases lay between the germline ends. The germline gives CDR1 DFQATT, CDR2 SNEGSKA (reference sequence). The CDR3 totals 15 residues. CDR3 loop: CSAREAGLPGETQYF. In nucleotides, the CDR3 is TGCAGTGCTAGAGAGGCCGGACTACCTGGGGAGACCCAGTACTTC.

This clonotype was counted ten times or more. The chain has TRBV6-6 and TRBJ2-5, with 14 bases fitting TRBD2. The CDR3 consists of 14 residues. Germline CDR1 MNHNY, CDR2 SVGAGI (reference sequence). V dropped 8 bases and J dropped 2; count of bases not matched to a gene: 1. The CDR3 DNA follows: TGTGCCAGCGGGACTAGCGGGGGACAAGAGACCCAGTACTTC. Protein product: CASGTSGGQETQYF.

This clonotype showed up just a few times. This chain joins TRBV11-2 and TRBJ2-5; D unclear. CDR3 size: 12 residues. The germline V gene has CDR1 SGHAT and CDR2 FQNNGV. Trimming shortened V by 3 bases and J by 5 bases, and 7 bases separated the two germline ends. The CDR3 sequence is CASSFLDETQYF. The CDR3 nucleotides read TGTGCCAGCAGCTTCCTTGATGAGACCCAGTACTTC.

In this sample, this clonotype turned up a few times. This sequence joins TRBV6-2 or TRBV6-3 and TRBJ2-2, with D unclear. The ends were cut back, 2 bases at V and 3 bases at J, with 13 bases in the middle. The CDR3 extends over 16 amino acids. The germline gives CDR1 MNHEY, CDR2 SVGEGT. CDR3 DNA sequence: TGTGCCAGCAGTTACCTCACCAACCGTCACACCGGGGAGCTGTTTTTT. Its translation: CASSYLTNRHTGELFF.

This clonotype showed up many times. The chain combines TRBV20-1 with TRBJ2-1, with D tentatively TRBD1 or TRBD2 (5 bases each). There are 14 residues in the CDR3. Germline V CDR1 and CDR2: DFQATT, SNEGSKA (reference sequence). The V end lost 6 bases, the J end lost 7 bases, and 19 bases lay between the germline ends. The CDR3 protein is CSAAGTEKGNEQFF. The CDR3 DNA reads TGCAGTGCGGCCGGGACGGAAAAGGGGAATGAGCAGTTCTTC.

This clonotype was seen more than once but under ten times. CDR3 nucleotides: TGCAGCGCCGAATCGGGCGGTAACACCGGGGAGCTGTTTTTT. Translated: CSAESGGNTGELFF. The chain joins TRBV29-1 to TRBJ2-2, with unresolved D. This CDR3 comprises 14 residues. V was cut by 7 bases and J by 2 bases, with 14 bases left in between. Germline CDR1 is SQVTM and CDR2 is ANQGSEA.

This clonotype occurred a few times. The chain joins TRBV11-2 to TRBJ2-4; D may be TRBD2 (5 bases). Germline assignment: CDR1 SGHAT and CDR2 FQNNGV. The V and J ends lost 4 bases and 0 bases respectively, with 10 bases between them. The CDR3 covers 15 residues. Written as DNA, the CDR3 is TGTGCCAGCAGCTCCAGGACTGTAGCCAAAAACATTCAGTACTTC. The encoded protein is CASSSRTVAKNIQYF.

V usage is TRBV30 and J usage is TRBJ2-5, with D perhaps TRBD2 (5 bases). This CDR3 contains 11 residues. V lost 4 bases to trimming and J lost 7 bases, with 10 bases between them. Germline V lookup: CDR1 GTSNPN, CDR2 SVGIG (reference sequence). The CDR3 spells CAWMSGATQYF. DNA of the CDR3: TGTGCCTGGATGAGCGGTGCGACCCAGTACTTC.

The chain is built from TRBV4-1 and TRBJ2-1; D might be TRBD1 or TRBD2, each matching 6 bases. The V gene's germline CDR1 is MGHRA and CDR2 YSYEKL. Trimming stripped 0 bases from V and 0 bases from J, with 12 bases between. The CDR3 is 17 amino acids. The CDR3 DNA sequence: TGCGCCAGCAGCCAAGATGGTAGGGGGGCCTCCTACAATGAGCAGTTCTTC. Translation: CASSQDGRGASYNEQFF.